The TCR beta chain under discussion was sequenced for a study of shared clonotypes between healthy human individuals. For the study at large: CD4 naive cells filled three plates per donor, CD4 memory three, CD8 naive two and CD8 memory one. General study points: Measured sharing among donors was expected to vary with sequencing depth.

Sequenced by immunoSEQ multiplex PCR; TCRdb stores in-frame clones only, minus some. The sample includes about 2.1 million clones, 85% to 95% of them seen just once. A single count supports this clone. The antigen is undetermined. The length of the CDR3 is 12 residues. Trimming removed 7 bases at V and 3 bases at J, with 11 bases between. CDR1 SGHDT and CDR2 YYEEEE come from the germline V gene. It was CD45RO-negative cells, positively selected for CCR7, that made up naive CD8 cells, with terminally differentiated effector memory CD45RA+ cells excluded. The sequence was obtained from a man younger than 35 in good health. Some clones in this sample may be carry-over from other donors' samples. The chain carries TRBV5-6 and TRBJ2-7; D is perhaps TRBD2 (5 bases). Input material: naive CD8+ T cells from PBMCs. CDR3 in amino acids: CASREGDYEQYF. Written as DNA, the CDR3 is TGTGCCAGCCGAGAGGGTGACTACGAGCAGTACTTC.